The next 5 T cell receptor beta chains were all read from a single sample in a study of shared clonotypes between healthy human individuals. The repertoire was sequenced with immunoSEQ multiplex PCR; TCRdb's copy has only in-frame clones and lacks some. The sample gives about 2 million clones, roughly 95% of which show up once; less than 1.5% is in the top ten. CD8 cells classed as naive were CD45RO-negative and positively selected for CCR7, excluding terminally differentiated effector memory CD45RA+ cells. Sequencing was carried out using naive CD8+ T cells sorted from blood. These receptors were collected from a man between 18 and 35 years old in good health.

The V and J genes are TRBV5-4 and TRBJ2-1; D not resolved. The CDR3 contains 16 residues. The germline V and J ends were trimmed by 4 bases and 6 bases, with 20 bases remaining between them. In germline, CDR1 is SGHNT, CDR2 YYREEE (reference sequence). CDR3 DNA: TGTGCCAGCAGCCCTTCCACCGCGGCACTTCGCAATGAGCAGTTCTTC. The encoded protein is CASSPSTAALRNEQFF.

The table lists this clone with a count of one. The chain is built from TRBV5-1 and TRBJ2-7, with D perhaps being TRBD1 or TRBD2 (5 bases each). Between the trimmed V and J ends, which lost 3 bases and 0 bases, there was a span of 13 bases. CDR3 length equals 15 residues. Germline values: CDR1 SGHRS, CDR2 YFSETQ. CDR3 region: CASSSYGANSYEQYF. The CDR3 DNA sequence: TGCGCCAGCAGCTCCTACGGGGCTAACTCCTACGAGCAGTACTTC.

The chain recombines TRBV9 with TRBJ1-2; the match to TRBD1 covers 7 bases. V dropped 3 bases and J dropped 3; count of bases not matched to a gene: 11. CDR3 length equals 16 residues. Germline V lookup: CDR1 SGDLS, CDR2 YYNGEE. The CDR3 protein is CASSDRGGWEDYGYTF. For the CDR3, the DNA is TGTGCCAGCAGCGACAGGGGAGGTTGGGAAGACTATGGCTACACCTTC. Drawing the rest from reference TRBV9 and TRBJ1-2, the complete variable domain is DSGVTQTPKHLITATGQRVTLRCSPRSGDLSVYWYQQSLDQGLQFLIQYYNGEERAKGNILERFSAQQFPDLHSELNLSSLELGDSALYFCASSDRGGWEDYGYTFGSGTRLTVV.

Turning to this clone: Other DNA variants within this sample encode the same CDR3. This sequence joins TRBV7-9 and TRBJ2-7; tentatively, D is TRBD2 (5 bases). This CDR3 spans 12 amino acids. Looked up from germline, CDR1 is SEHNR and CDR2 is FQNEAQ (reference sequence). V was pared by 1 base and J by 7 bases, with 8 bases between. The CDR3 sequence is CASSLGGGEQYF. As DNA, the CDR3 is TGTGCCAGCAGCTTAGGTGGAGGAGAGCAGTACTTC.

The gene calls are TRBV7-8 and TRBJ2-7; maybe TRBD1 (7 bases). Germline V gives CDR1 SGHVS, CDR2 FQNEAQ. The CDR3 runs to 17 residues. Trimming removed 2 bases from V and 1 base from J, with 18 bases in between. CDR3 nucleotides: TGTGCCAGCAGCTTAAAGGACAGGTGGGGGGAGTCCTACGAGCAGTACTTC. Residues: CASSLKDRWGESYEQYF.